This T cell receptor (beta chain) was sequenced during a study of OX40 agonist ivuxolimab in advanced cancers. Study information: Previous treatment with anti-PD-1, anti-PD-L1 or anti-CTLA-4 therapy was allowed; more than 35% had received some. One hepatocellular carcinoma and a couple of cutaneous melanoma patients partially responded.

From germline, CDR1 is MRHNA and CDR2 SNTAGT. This CDR3 has 18 residues. The ends lost 6 bases at V and 2 bases at J; junction bases unmatched: 15. Study results and caveats: CD8+ T cells showed, on average, more clonal expansion than CD4+ cells.

Note on this clone: Antigen specificity is unknown.

The protocol was immunoSEQ multiplex PCR, while the TCRdb copy is restricted to in-frame clones and leaves out a portion. The sample includes around 46,000 clones, roughly 91% of them seen just once. This specimen consisted of CD4+ or CD8+ T cells sorted from blood, obtained in a trial of the OX40 agonist ivuxolimab. The V and J genes are TRBV6-4 and TRBJ2-1; 8 bases match TRBD2. The TCR originated in an adult with an advanced solid tumor such as melanoma, head and neck, liver or kidney cancer. The CDR3 spells CASSPGEMRGDPYNEQFF. The CDR3 region has the DNA TGTGCCAGCAGCCCCGGGGAGATGCGGGGGGACCCCTACAATGAGCAGTTCTTC.